This TCR beta chain derives from a study of response to subunit inactivated influenza vaccine (dated by TCRdb to the late 2010s). Concerning the study at large: To follow how T cells responded to a trivalent subunit inactivated influenza vaccine, the researchers relied on deep quantitative profiling of the T cell receptor repertoire. General findings and caveats noted by the study authors: It was suggested by the authors that each seasonal influenza vaccination may recruit only a limited number of new T cells.

Receptors were amplified or captured by RT-PCR. Sequenced on an Illumina HiSeq 2500. The public reads were run again by TCRdb, first through fastp at Q25 and then through MiXCR, and only productive beta chains were kept. Duplicate CDR3 protein sequences are folded into a single record with the most common DNA and genes. For this sample there are about half a million distinct CDR3 sequences; roughly 27% appear just once. The leading ten clones occupy approximately 2% of the sample. The junction carries 15 bases between V and J, which are trimmed by 6 bases and 9 bases respectively. CDR1 and CDR2 were assigned from the germline V gene (reference sequence) as MNHEY and SMNVEV. Including cysteine and phenylalanine, the CDR3 has 14 amino acids. The DNA shown is the 42-base CDR3, in frame from base 1. As for this clonotype: Its antigen target is currently unknown. No base-level quality is on record; no much larger clone is a single base apart.

The chain joins TRBV27 to TRBJ1-6; no D gene is confidently identified. Sequenced here: CD4+ T cells sorted from PBMCs, sampled more than 4 days after vaccination. This TCR was sampled from a man aged 50 to 59 who received an inactivated influenza vaccine. Donor details come from another sample of the same person, matched by shared clones. The CDR3 loop reads CASSRTGITSPLHF. The nucleotides are TGTGCCAGCAGCCGGACGGGTATAACTTCACCCCTCCACTTT.